This T cell receptor beta chain was identified in a study of cytomegalovirus exposure and HLA in healthy donors. Whole-study results and caveats: Several top significant clusters appeared, in a later analysis, to be linked to common viral pathogens. Rare sequences made up most TCRs, while some public TCRs were found in many donors.

The donors gave bone marrow, and they were healthy. This CDR3 has 15 residues. Trimming cost V 6 bases and J 4 bases, with 16 bases left between them. Germline CDR1 MNHNS, CDR2 SASEGT. The PCR ran on 60 Vbeta and 13 Jbeta primers. Libraries were prepared by immunoSEQ multiplex PCR; TCRdb keeps only in-frame clonotypes and omits some of them. The table shows some 140,000 clones, with about four fifths occurring only once. Comments on this clone: Antigen unknown.

The sequenced material came from PBMCs. The chain employs TRBV6-1 and TRBJ2-1; weak D call: TRBD2 (6 bases). The receptor was isolated from a man under 40 in good health and CMV-seropositive. CDR3 in DNA: TGTGCCAGCAGCCCCTCAAGCGGGCCGTACAATGAGCAGTTCTTC. Translating it yields CASSPSSGPYNEQFF.